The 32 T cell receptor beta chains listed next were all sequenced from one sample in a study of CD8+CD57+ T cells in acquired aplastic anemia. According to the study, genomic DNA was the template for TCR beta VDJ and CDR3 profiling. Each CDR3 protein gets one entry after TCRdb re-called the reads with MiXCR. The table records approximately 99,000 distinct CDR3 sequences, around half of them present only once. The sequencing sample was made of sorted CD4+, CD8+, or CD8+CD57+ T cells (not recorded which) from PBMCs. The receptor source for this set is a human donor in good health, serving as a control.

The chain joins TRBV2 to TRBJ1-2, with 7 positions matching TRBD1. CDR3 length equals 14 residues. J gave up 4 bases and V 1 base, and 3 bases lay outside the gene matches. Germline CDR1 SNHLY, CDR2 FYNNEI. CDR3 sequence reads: CASSEEGAGYGYTF. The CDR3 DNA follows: TGTGCCAGCAGTGAAGAGGGGGCAGGCTATGGCTACACCTTC.

CDR3 bases: TGCGCCAGCAGTGGGACTAGCAGTTACGAGCAGTACTTC. This gives the protein CASSGTSSYEQYF. The V and J genes are TRBV5-1 and TRBJ2-7; TRBD2 agrees at 9 bases. With V trimmed by 5 bases and J by 4 bases, 4 bases remained unmatched. This CDR3 is built from 13 residues. Looked up from germline, CDR1 is SGHRS and CDR2 is YFSETQ. Supplemented by reference TRBV5-1 and TRBJ2-7, the full variable domain reads KAGVTQTPRYLIKTRGQQVTLSCSPISGHRSVSWYQQTPGQGLQFLFEYFSETQRNKGNFPGRFSGRQFSNSRSEMNVSTLELGDSALYLCASSGTSSYEQYFGPGTRLTVT.

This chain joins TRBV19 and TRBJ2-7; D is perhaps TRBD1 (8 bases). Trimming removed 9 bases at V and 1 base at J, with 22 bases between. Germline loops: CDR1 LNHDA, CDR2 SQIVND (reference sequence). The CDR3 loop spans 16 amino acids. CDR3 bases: TGTGCCAGCAGTCGACAAGGACAGGGAGGGTCCTACGAGCAGTACTTC. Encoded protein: CASSRQGQGGSYEQYF.

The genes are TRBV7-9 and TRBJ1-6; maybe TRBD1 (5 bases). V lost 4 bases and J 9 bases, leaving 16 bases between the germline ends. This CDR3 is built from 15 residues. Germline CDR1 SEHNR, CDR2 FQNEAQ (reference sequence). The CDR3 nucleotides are TGTGCCAGCAGCTCCAAGGACATACCAGGTTCACCCCTCCACTTT. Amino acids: CASSSKDIPGSPLHF.

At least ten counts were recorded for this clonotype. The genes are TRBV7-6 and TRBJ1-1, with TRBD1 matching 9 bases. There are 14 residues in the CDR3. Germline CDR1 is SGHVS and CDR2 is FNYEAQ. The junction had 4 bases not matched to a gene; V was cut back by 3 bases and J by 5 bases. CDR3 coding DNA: TGTGCCAGCAGCTTGGGGACAGGGAGGACTGAAGCTTTCTTT. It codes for CASSLGTGRTEAFF. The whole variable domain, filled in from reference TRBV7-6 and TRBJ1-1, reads GAGVSQSPRYKVTKRGQDVALRCDPISGHVSLYWYRQALGQGPEFLTYFNYEAQQDKSGLPNDRFSAERPEGSISTLTIQRTEQRDSAMYRCASSLGTGRTEAFFGQGTRLTVV.

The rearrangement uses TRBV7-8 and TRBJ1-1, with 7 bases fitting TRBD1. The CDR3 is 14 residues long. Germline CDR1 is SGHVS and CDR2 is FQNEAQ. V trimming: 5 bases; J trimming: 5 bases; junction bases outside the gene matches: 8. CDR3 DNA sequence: TGTGCCAGCAGCAGAAACAGGGGTATGACTGAAGCTTTCTTT. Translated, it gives CASSRNRGMTEAFF.

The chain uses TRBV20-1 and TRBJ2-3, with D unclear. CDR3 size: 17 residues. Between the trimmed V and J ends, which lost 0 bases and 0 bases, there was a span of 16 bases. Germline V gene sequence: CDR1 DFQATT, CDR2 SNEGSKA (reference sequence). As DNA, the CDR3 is TGCAGTGCTAGAGAGGAGACGGGCCTCGTTAGCACAGATACGCAGTATTTT. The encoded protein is CSAREETGLVSTDTQYF.

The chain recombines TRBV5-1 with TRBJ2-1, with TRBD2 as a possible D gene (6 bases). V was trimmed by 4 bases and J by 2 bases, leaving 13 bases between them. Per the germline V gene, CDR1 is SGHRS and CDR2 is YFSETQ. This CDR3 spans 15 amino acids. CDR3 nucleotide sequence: TGCGCCAGCAGCGGTGGAGGGTTCCCCTACAATGAGCAGTTCTTC. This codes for CASSGGGFPYNEQFF.

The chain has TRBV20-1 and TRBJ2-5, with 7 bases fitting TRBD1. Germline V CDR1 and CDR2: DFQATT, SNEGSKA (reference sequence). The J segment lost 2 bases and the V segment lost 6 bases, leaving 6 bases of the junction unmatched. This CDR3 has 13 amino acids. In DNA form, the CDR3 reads TGCAGTGCAGGGCAGGGGGAGCAAGAGACCCAGTACTTC. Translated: CSAGQGEQETQYF.

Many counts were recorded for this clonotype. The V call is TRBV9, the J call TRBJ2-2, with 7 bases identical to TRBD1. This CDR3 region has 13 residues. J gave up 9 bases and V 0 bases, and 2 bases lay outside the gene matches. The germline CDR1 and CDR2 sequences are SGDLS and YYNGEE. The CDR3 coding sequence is TGTGCCAGCAGCGTAGGACAGGGCTGGGAGCTGTTTTTT. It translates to CASSVGQGWELFF.

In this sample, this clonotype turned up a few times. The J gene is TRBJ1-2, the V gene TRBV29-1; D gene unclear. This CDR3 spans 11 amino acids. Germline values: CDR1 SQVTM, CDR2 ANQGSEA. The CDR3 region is CMVEGVNGYTF. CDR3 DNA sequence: TGCATGGTTGAGGGAGTGAATGGCTACACCTTC.

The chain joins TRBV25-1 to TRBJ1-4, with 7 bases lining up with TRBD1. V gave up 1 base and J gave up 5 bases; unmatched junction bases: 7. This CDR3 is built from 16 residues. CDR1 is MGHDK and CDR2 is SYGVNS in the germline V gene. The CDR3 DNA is TGTGCCAGCAGTGAATTCAGGGGGACGGACAATGAAAAACTGTTTTTT. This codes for CASSEFRGTDNEKLFF.

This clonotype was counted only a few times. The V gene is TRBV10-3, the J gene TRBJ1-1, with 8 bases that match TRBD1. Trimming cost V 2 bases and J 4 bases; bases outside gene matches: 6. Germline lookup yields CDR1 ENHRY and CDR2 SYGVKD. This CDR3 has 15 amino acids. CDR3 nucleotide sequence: TGTGCCATCAGTGAGCCCTCGACAGGGGCCACTGAAGCTTTCTTT. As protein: CAISEPSTGATEAFF.

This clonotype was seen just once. CDR3 nucleotide sequence: TGTGCCAGTACGTTTGGGACCGGGGCCAACGTCCTGACTTTC. This encodes CASTFGTGANVLTF. This chain links TRBV19 with TRBJ2-6; D tentatively fits TRBD1 or TRBD2 (5 bases each). The CDR3 covers 14 residues. The V and J ends lost 7 bases and 4 bases respectively, with 11 bases between them. Germline lookup yields CDR1 LNHDA and CDR2 SQIVND (reference sequence).

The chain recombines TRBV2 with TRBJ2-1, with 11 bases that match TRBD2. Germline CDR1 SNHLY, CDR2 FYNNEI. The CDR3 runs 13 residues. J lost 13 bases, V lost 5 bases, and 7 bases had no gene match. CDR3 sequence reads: CASSLTSGGNQFF. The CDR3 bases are TGTGCCAGCAGTCTTACTAGCGGGGGCAATCAGTTCTTC.

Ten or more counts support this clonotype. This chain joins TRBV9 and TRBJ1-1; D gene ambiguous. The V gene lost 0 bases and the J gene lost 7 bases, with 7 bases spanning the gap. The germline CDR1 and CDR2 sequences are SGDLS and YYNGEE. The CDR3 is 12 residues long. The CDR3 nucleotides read TGTGCCAGCAGCGTAGACGGCAATGAAGCTTTCTTT. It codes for CASSVDGNEAFF.

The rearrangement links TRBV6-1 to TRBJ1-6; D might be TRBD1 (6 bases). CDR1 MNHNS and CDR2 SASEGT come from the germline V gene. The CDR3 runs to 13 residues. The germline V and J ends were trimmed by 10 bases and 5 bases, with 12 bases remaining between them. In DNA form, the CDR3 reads TGTGCCACGGGGGCGACCAATAATTCACCCCTCCACTTT. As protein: CATGATNNSPLHF.

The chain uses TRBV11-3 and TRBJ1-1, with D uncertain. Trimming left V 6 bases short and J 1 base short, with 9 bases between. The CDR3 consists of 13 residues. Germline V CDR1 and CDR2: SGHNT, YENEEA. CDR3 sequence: CASRGRGNTEAFF. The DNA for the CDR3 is TGTGCCAGCAGAGGCCGAGGGAACACTGAAGCTTTCTTT.

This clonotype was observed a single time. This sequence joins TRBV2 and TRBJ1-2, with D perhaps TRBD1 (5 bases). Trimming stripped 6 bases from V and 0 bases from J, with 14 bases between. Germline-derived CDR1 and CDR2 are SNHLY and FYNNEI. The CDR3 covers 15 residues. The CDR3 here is CASSPATEANYGYTF. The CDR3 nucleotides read TGTGCCAGCAGCCCGGCGACAGAAGCTAACTATGGCTACACCTTC.

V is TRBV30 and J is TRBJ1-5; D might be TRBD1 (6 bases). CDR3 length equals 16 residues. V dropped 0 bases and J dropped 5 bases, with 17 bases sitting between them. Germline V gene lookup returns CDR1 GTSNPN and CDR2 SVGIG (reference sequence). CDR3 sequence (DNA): TGTGCCTGGAGTGTACGTCTGGGGGCTGTAGATCAGCCCCAGCATTTT. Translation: CAWSVRLGAVDQPQHF.

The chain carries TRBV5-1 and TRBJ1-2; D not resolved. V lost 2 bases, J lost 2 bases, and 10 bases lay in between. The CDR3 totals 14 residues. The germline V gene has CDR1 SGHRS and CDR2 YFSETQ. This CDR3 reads CASSFREANYGYTF. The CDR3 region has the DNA TGCGCCAGCAGCTTTCGGGAGGCCAACTATGGCTACACCTTC.

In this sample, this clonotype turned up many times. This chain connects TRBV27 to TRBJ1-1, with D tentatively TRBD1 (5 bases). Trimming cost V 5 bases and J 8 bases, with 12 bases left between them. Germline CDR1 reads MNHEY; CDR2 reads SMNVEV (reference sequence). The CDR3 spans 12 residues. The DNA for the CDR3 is TGTGCCAGCAGTATTTTCGGGGGGGAAGCTTTCTTT. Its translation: CASSIFGGEAFF.

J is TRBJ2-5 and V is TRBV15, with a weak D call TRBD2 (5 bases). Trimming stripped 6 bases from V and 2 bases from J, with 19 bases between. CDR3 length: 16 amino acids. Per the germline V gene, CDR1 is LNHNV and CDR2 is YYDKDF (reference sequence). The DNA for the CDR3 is TGTGCCACCAGTGGAGGCGGACCTCGGAGTCAAGAGACCCAGTACTTC. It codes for CATSGGGPRSQETQYF.

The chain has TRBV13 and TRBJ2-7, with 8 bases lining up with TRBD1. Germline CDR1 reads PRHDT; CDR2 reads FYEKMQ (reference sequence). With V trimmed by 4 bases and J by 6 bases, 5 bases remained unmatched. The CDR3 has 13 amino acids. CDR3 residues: CASSYGQGGEQYF. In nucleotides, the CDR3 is TGTGCCAGCAGCTACGGACAGGGCGGCGAGCAGTACTTC.

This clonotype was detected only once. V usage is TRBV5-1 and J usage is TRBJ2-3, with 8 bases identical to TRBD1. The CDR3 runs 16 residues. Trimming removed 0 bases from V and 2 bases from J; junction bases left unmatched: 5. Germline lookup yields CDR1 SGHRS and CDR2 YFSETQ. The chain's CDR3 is CASSLEPGGYTDTQYF. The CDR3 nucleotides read TGCGCCAGCAGCTTGGAACCAGGGGGCTACACAGATACGCAGTATTTT.

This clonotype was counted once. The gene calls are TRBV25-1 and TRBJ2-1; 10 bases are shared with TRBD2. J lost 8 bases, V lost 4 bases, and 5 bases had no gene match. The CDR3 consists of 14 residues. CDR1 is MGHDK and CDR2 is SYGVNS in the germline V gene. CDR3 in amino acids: CASSVSGGADEQFF. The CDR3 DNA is TGTGCCAGCAGTGTCAGCGGGGGGGCCGATGAGCAGTTCTTC.

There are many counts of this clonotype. The CDR3 here is CASSQGTGGGEQFF. For the CDR3, the DNA is TGCGCCAGCAGCCAAGGGACAGGGGGCGGCGAGCAGTTCTTC. This sequence joins TRBV4-3 and TRBJ2-1; TRBD1 aligns across 11 bases. V shed 1 base and J 10 bases; nucleotides not matched to a gene: 3. The CDR3 loop spans 14 amino acids. The germline gives CDR1 LGHNA, CDR2 YSLEER.

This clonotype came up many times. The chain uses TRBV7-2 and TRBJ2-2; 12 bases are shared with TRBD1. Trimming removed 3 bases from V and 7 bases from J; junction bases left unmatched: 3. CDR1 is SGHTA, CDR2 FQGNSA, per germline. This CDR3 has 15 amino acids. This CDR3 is CASSFGTGGHGELFF. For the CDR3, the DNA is TGTGCCAGCAGCTTCGGGACAGGGGGCCACGGGGAGCTGTTTTTT.

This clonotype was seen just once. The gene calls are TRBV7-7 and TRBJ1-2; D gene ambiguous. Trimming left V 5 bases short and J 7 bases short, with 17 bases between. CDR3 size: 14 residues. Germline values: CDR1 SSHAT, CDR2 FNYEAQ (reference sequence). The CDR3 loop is CASSTGEVGFGYTF. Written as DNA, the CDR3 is TGTGCCAGCAGCACTGGGGAGGTGGGGTTTGGCTACACCTTC.

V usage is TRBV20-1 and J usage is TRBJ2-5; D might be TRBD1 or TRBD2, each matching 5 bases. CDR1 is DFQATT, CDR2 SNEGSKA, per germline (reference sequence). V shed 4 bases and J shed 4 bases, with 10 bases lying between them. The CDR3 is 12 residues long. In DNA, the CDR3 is TGCAGTGCTATAGTGGGGGTAGAGACCCAGTACTTC. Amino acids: CSAIVGVETQYF.

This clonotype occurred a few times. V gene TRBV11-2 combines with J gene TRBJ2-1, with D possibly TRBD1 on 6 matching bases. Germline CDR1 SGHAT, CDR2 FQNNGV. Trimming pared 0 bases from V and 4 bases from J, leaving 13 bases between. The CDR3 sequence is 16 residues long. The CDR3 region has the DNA TGTGCCAGCAGCTTAGATGGCAGGGGATTTTACAATGAGCAGTTCTTC. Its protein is CASSLDGRGFYNEQFF. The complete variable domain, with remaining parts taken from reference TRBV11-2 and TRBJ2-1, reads EAGVAQSPRYKIIEKRQSVAFWCNPISGHATLYWYQQILGQGPKLLIQFQNNGVVDDSQLPKDRFSAERLKGVDSTLKIQPAKLEDSAVYLCASSLDGRGFYNEQFFGPGTRLTVL.

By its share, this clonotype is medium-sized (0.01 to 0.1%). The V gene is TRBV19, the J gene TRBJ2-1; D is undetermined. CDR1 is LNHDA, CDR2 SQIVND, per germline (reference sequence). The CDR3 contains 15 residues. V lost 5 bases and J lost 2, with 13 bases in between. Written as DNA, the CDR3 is TGTGCCAGTAGTCTTACCTTCGAGCCCTACAATGAGCAGTTCTTC. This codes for CASSLTFEPYNEQFF.